A selection of T cell receptor beta chains follows, all from one sample in a study of cytomegalovirus exposure and HLA in healthy donors. Method: immunoSEQ multiplex PCR; TCRdb's copy keeps in-frame clones and lacks some. The table has some 150,000 clones, around four fifths seen once. Sequencing used PBMCs. Every receptor here comes from a boy younger than 10 in good health and CMV-seronegative. The CDR3 runs from the conserved cysteine through the conserved F or W. Each record gives: clone size, V gene, D gene, J gene, CDR3 protein, CDR3 DNA. D genes are given only for firm matches. Clone size, where shown, is once, few, many, or a class for clones that have expanded.

clone size: .; V gene: TRBV6-6; D gene: TRBD1; J gene: TRBJ2-2; CDR3 protein: CASTRQGQTGELFF; CDR3 DNA: TGTGCCAGCACTCGACAGGGGCAAACCGGGGAGCTGTTTTTT
clone size: .; V gene: TRBV9; D gene: TRBD2; J gene: TRBJ2-1; CDR3 protein: CASSVTPGLAGGGNEQFF; CDR3 DNA: TGTGCCAGCAGCGTTACTCCGGGACTAGCGGGGGGAGGGAATGAGCAGTTCTTC
clone size: .; V gene: TRBV4-2; D gene: .; J gene: TRBJ1-1; CDR3 protein: CASSQVWAGDTEAFF; CDR3 DNA: TGTGCCAGCAGCCAAGTATGGGCCGGGGACACTGAAGCTTTCTTT
clone size: .; V gene: TRBV7-9; D gene: .; J gene: TRBJ2-5; CDR3 protein: CAGRTNQETQYF; CDR3 DNA: TGTGCCGGCAGGACTAACCAAGAGACCCAGTACTTC
clone size: .; V gene: TRBV9; D gene: TRBD2; J gene: TRBJ2-1; CDR3 protein: CASSTRGLAGTQEQFF; CDR3 DNA: TGTGCCAGCAGCACCCGGGGACTAGCGGGAACTCAGGAGCAGTTCTTC
clone size: .; V gene: TRBV9; D gene: TRBD2; J gene: TRBJ2-7; CDR3 protein: CASSVAPEAGVEDPYEQYF; CDR3 DNA: TGTGCCAGCAGCGTAGCTCCCGAGGCGGGGGTGGAGGACCCCTACGAGCAGTACTTC
clone size: .; V gene: TRBV4-2; D gene: .; J gene: TRBJ2-7; CDR3 protein: CASSQGRAPSYEQYF; CDR3 DNA: TGTGCCAGCAGCCAAGGGCGGGCTCCCTCCTACGAGCAGTACTTC
clone size: .; V gene: TRBV27; D gene: TRBD2; J gene: TRBJ2-1; CDR3 protein: CASLRTSGTNEQFF; CDR3 DNA: TGTGCCAGCCTAAGGACTAGCGGGACCAATGAGCAGTTCTTC
clone size: few; V gene: TRBV4-2; D gene: .; J gene: TRBJ1-5; CDR3 protein: CASSQVVDQPQHF; CDR3 DNA: TGTGCCAGCAGCCAAGTTGTCGATCAGCCCCAGCATTTT
clone size: .; V gene: TRBV7-9; D gene: TRBD1; J gene: TRBJ2-1; CDR3 protein: CASSPPQGDSYNEQFF; CDR3 DNA: TGTGCCAGCAGCCCACCTCAGGGGGACTCCTACAATGAGCAGTTCTTC
clone size: .; V gene: TRBV2; D gene: TRBD2; J gene: TRBJ2-1; CDR3 protein: CASRGGLAGGHEQFF; CDR3 DNA: TGTGCCAGCCGGGGCGGGCTAGCGGGAGGTCATGAGCAGTTCTTC
clone size: .; V gene: TRBV19; D gene: TRBD2; J gene: TRBJ2-3; CDR3 protein: CARWTSGGLTSTDTQYF; CDR3 DNA: TGTGCCAGGTGGACTAGCGGGGGTCTAACTAGCACAGATACGCAGTATTTT
clone size: .; V gene: TRBV5-4; D gene: TRBD1; J gene: TRBJ2-1; CDR3 protein: CASSIDLRDRGIYNEQFF; CDR3 DNA: TGTGCCAGCAGCATCGATCTCCGGGACAGGGGGATCTACAATGAGCAGTTCTTC
clone size: .; V gene: TRBV7-9; D gene: TRBD1; J gene: TRBJ2-7; CDR3 protein: CSSSLARTGPYEQYF; CDR3 DNA: TGTTCCAGCAGCTTAGCAAGGACAGGGCCCTACGAGCAGTACTTC
clone size: .; V gene: TRBV30; D gene: .; J gene: TRBJ2-7; CDR3 protein: CALSETYEQYF; CDR3 DNA: TGTGCCCTCTCAGAAACCTACGAGCAGTACTTC
clone size: .; V gene: TRBV18; D gene: TRBD1; J gene: TRBJ1-1; CDR3 protein: CASSPTPDRLERAAFF; CDR3 DNA: TGTGCCAGCTCACCAACTCCGGACAGGTTAGAACGGGCAGCTTTCTTT
clone size: few; V gene: TRBV12-5; D gene: .; J gene: TRBJ2-4; CDR3 protein: CASGPASSDGEAKNIQYF; CDR3 DNA: TGTGCTAGTGGTCCCGCTTCGTCCGACGGGGAAGCCAAAAACATTCAGTACTTC